The next 5 T cell receptor beta chains were all read from a single sample in a study of shared clonotypes between healthy human individuals. Profiled with immunoSEQ multiplex PCR; TCRdb holds only in-frame clones, not every one. The profile covers roughly 1,600,000 clones, with approximately 98.5% appearing a single time and about 0.34% taken by the ten largest. Specimen: naive CD4+ T cells sorted from blood. Subset: CD45RA+ positively selected. Receptor source: a man aged 25 to 45 in good health.

The chain carries TRBV2 and TRBJ2-7; TRBD1 aligns across 7 bases. V was pared by 7 bases and J by 5 bases, with 5 bases of the junction left unmatched. Germline V lookup: CDR1 SNHLY, CDR2 FYNNEI. The CDR3 contains 12 residues. The CDR3 loop is CASTYRGDEQYF. The CDR3 DNA reads TGTGCCAGCACGTACAGGGGTGACGAGCAGTACTTC.

V is TRBV6-6 and J is TRBJ1-1; D is possibly TRBD1 (5 bases). Trimming cost V 2 bases and J 3 bases, with 13 bases left between them. The CDR3 covers 15 residues. CDR1 and CDR2 (germline): MNHNY, SVGAGI (reference sequence). CDR3 sequence reads: CASSYPGGGDTEAFF. CDR3 sequence (DNA): TGTGCCAGCAGTTACCCGGGAGGAGGGGACACTGAAGCTTTCTTT.

The V gene is TRBV5-1, the J gene TRBJ2-2; 8 bases agree with TRBD1. The CDR3 has 17 amino acids. V gave up 0 bases and J gave up 3 bases; unmatched junction bases: 7. Per germline, CDR1 SGHRS and CDR2 YFSETQ. In nucleotides, the CDR3 is TGCGCCAGCAGCTTGGCCAGGACAGGGTACGACACCGGGGAGCTGTTTTTT. Amino acids: CASSLARTGYDTGELFF.

The chain joins TRBV19 to TRBJ1-3; maybe TRBD1 (5 bases). V lost 5 bases, J lost 5 bases, and 13 bases lay in between. The CDR3 is 14 amino acids. Germline assignment: CDR1 LNHDA and CDR2 SQIVND (reference sequence). CDR3 loop: CASSSAAGRNTIYF. The CDR3 nucleotides are TGTGCCAGTAGTTCCGCGGCAGGGAGAAACACCATATATTTT. The entire variable domain, with the rest obtained from reference TRBV19 and TRBJ1-3, is as follows: DGGITQSPKYLFRKEGQNVTLSCEQNLNHDAMYWYRQDPGQGLRLIYYSQIVNDFQKGDIAEGYSVSREKKESFPLTVTSAQKNPTAFYLCASSSAAGRNTIYFGEGSWLTVV.

The chain combines TRBV2 with TRBJ2-3, with D possibly being TRBD2 (6 bases). The V and J ends lost 7 bases and 2 bases respectively, with 16 bases between them. From germline, CDR1 is SNHLY and CDR2 FYNNEI. CDR3 size: 15 residues. The CDR3 DNA reads TGTGCCAGCACCCCGGGACTCCCCTACACAGATACGCAGTATTTT. Protein: CASTPGLPYTDTQYF.